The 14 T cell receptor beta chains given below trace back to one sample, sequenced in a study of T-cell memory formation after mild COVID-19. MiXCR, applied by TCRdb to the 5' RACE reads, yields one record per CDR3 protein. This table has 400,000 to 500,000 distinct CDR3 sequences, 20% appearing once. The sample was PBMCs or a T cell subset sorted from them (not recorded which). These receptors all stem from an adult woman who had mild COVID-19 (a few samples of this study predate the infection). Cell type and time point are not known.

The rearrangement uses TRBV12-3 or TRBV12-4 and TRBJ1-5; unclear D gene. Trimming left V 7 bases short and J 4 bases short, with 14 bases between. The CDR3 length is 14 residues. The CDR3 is CASNDWGLNQPQHF. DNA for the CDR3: TGTGCCAGCAATGACTGGGGTTTGAATCAGCCCCAGCATTTT.

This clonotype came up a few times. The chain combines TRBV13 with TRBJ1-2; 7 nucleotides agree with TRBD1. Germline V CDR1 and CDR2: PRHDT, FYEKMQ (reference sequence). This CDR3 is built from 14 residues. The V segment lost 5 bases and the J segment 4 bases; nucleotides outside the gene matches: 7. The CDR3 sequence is CASSVWDSVYGYTF. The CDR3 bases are TGTGCCAGCAGCGTCTGGGACAGCGTCTATGGCTACACCTTC.

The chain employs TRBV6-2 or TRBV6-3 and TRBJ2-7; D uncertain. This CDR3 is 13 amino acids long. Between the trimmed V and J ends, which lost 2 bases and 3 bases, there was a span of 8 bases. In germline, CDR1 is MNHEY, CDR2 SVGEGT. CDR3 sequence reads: CASSYVGIYEQYF. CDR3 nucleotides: TGTGCCAGCAGTTACGTGGGGATCTACGAGCAGTACTTC.

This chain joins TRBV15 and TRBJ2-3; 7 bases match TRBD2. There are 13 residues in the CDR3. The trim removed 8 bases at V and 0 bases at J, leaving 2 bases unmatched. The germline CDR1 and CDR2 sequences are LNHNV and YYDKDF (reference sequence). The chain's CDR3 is CATRGDSTDTQYF. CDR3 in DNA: TGTGCCACCCGGGGGGATAGCACAGATACGCAGTATTTT.

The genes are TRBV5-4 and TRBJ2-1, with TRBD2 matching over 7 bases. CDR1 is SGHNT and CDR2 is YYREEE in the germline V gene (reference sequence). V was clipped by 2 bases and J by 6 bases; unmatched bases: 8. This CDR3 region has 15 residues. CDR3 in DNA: TGTGCCAGCAGCTTCCGGCGGGAGCGGGGCAATGAGCAGTTCTTC. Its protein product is CASSFRRERGNEQFF.

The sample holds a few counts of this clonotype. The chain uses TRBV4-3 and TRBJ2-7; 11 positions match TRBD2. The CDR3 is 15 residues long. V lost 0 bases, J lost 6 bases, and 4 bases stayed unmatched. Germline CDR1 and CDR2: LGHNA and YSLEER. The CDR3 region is CASSQELAGAGEQYF. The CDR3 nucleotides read TGCGCCAGCAGCCAAGAACTAGCGGGAGCGGGCGAGCAGTACTTC.

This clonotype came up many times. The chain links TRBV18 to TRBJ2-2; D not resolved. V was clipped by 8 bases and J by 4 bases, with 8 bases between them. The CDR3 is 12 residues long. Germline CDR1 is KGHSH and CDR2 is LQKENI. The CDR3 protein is CASSPRTGELFF. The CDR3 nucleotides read TGTGCCAGCAGCCCCCGCACCGGGGAGCTGTTTTTT.

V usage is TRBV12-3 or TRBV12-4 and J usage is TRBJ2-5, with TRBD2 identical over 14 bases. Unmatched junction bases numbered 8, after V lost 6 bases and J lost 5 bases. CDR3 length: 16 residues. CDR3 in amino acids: CASRSTSGGAVETQYF. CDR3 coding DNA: TGTGCCAGCAGATCGACTAGCGGGGGGGCCGTGGAGACCCAGTACTTC.

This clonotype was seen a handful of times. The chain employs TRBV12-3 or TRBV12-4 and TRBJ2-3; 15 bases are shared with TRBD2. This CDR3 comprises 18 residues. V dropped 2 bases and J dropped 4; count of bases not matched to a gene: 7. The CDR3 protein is CASSLKAGLAGGSDTQYF. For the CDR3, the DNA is TGTGCCAGCAGTTTAAAAGCGGGACTAGCGGGAGGATCAGATACGCAGTATTTT.

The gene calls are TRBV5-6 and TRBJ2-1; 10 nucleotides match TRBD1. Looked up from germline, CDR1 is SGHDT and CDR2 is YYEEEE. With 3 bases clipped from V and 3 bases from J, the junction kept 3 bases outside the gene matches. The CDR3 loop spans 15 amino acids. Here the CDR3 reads CASSWDRGFYNEQFF. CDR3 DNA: TGTGCCAGCAGCTGGGACAGGGGCTTCTACAATGAGCAGTTCTTC.

As DNA, the CDR3 is TGTGCCAGCAGGATCAGGGTCGCGGCCTACAATGAGCAGTTCTTC. Its translation: CASRIRVAAYNEQFF. The rearrangement joins TRBV5-5 to TRBJ2-1; perhaps TRBD1 as D (5 bases). V shed 5 bases and J shed 2 bases, with 14 bases lying between them. Germline CDR1 SGHKS, CDR2 YYEKEE (reference sequence). This CDR3 region has 15 residues.

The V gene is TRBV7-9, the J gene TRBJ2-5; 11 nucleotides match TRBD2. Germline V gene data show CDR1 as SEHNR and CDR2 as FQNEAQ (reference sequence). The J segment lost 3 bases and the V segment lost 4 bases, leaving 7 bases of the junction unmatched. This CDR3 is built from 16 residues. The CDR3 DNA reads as TGTGCCAGCAGCTCGAACCTACTAGCGGGAGAAGAGACCCAGTACTTC. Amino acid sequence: CASSSNLLAGEETQYF.

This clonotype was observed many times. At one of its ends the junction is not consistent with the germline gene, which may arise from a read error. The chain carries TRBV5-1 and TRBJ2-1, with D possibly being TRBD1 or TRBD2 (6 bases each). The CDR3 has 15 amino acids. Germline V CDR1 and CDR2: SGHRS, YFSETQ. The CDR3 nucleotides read TGTGCCAGCAGTTTAGGAGGGGGCTCCTACAATGAGCAGTTCTTC. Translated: CASSLGGGSYNEQFF.

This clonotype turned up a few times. CDR3 loop: CASTPLPTSGVETQYF. The CDR3 nucleotides are TGTGCCAGCACCCCCCTTCCGACTAGCGGGGTGGAGACCCAGTACTTC. The chain joins TRBV5-4 to TRBJ2-5; 11 bases map to TRBD2. The CDR3 extends over 16 amino acids. V lost 6 bases to trimming and J lost 5 bases; unmatched junction nucleotides: 12. Per the germline V gene, CDR1 is SGHNT and CDR2 is YYREEE (reference sequence).